This T cell receptor beta chain was observed in a study of cytomegalovirus exposure and HLA in healthy donors. On this clone itself: Its cognate antigen is unknown.

13 Jbeta primers and 60 Vbeta primers were used for the PCR. Data came from immunoSEQ multiplex PCR; TCRdb stores just in-frame clones and leaves some out. This table has 140,000 to 150,000 clones, around two thirds appearing once. The junction had 10 bases not matched to a gene; V was cut back by 4 bases and J by 7 bases. The length of the CDR3 is 16 residues. Germline V lookup: CDR1 SGHDT, CDR2 YYEEEE. Study-wide points: Researchers left out some V segments, among them TRBV6-2 and TRBV6-3, as indistinguishable.

Sequencing input: PBMCs. This receptor was obtained from an older woman in good health and CMV-seropositive. The rearrangement links TRBV5-6 to TRBJ2-2; 10 positions match TRBD2. This CDR3 is CASSGAGGPGGGELFF. CDR3 bases: TGTGCCAGCAGCGGAGCGGGAGGGCCGGGGGGCGGGGAGCTGTTTTTT. Full variable domain (missing parts from reference TRBV5-6 and TRBJ2-2): DAGVTQSPTHLIKTRGQQVTLRCSPKSGHDTVSWYQQALGQGPQFIFQYYEEEERQRGNFPDRFSGHQFPNYSSELNVNALLLGDSALYLCASSGAGGPGGGELFFGEGSRLTVL.